The 26 T cell receptor beta chains below come from one sample, sequenced in a study of T cells in Graves' hyperthyroidism and ophthalmopathy. It was RNA transcripts that yielded the amplified TCR beta CDR3 regions. Researchers ran a first-round RT-PCR on the TCR CDR3 using the HTBI primer set. TCRdb passed the multiplex PCR reads through MiXCR, listing each CDR3 protein once. This table holds about 420,000 distinct CDR3 sequences, around 15% found once. The sequenced material came from blood. These TCRs come from a woman aged 18 to 35 with Graves' hyperthyroidism.

In its sample, this clonotype was seen many times. Its ends do not fully match the called genes, so a read error is possible. V is TRBV7-7 and J is TRBJ2-5, with 7 nucleotides matching TRBD1. CDR3 length: 15 residues. Germline V lookup: CDR1 SSHAT, CDR2 FNYEAQ (reference sequence). This chain's CDR3 is CASRPGTASQETQYF. In DNA form, the CDR3 reads TGTGCTAGCAGGCCCGGGACAGCCTCCCAAGAGACCCAGTACTTC.

A few counts support this clonotype. It may be a read error: a sequence one base away is much more abundant. CDR3 nucleotide sequence: TGTGCCAGCACCTTGACAGCTAATGAAATCACGCTCCAGCATTTT. Translation: CASTLTANEITLQHF. The gene calls are TRBV6-2 or TRBV6-3 and TRBJ1-5; D possibly corresponds to TRBD1 (5 bases). Trimming took 7 bases from V and 12 from J, leaving 25 bases between them. CDR1 and CDR2 (germline): MNHEY, SVGEGT. The CDR3 consists of 15 residues.

In this sample, this clonotype turned up many times. CDR3 nucleotides: TGCAGTGCTAGAGATGTGGCTAGCTCCTACAATGAGCAGTTCTTC. Residues: CSARDVASSYNEQFF. This rearrangement joins TRBV20-1 to TRBJ2-1; D uncertain. Trimming stripped 0 bases from V and 0 bases from J, with 9 bases between. CDR3 size: 15 residues. In germline, CDR1 is DFQATT, CDR2 SNEGSKA (reference sequence).

This clonotype was recorded at least ten times. The chain is built from TRBV27 and TRBJ2-7; TRBD2 agrees at 9 bases. The CDR3 is 16 residues long. V gave up 5 bases and J gave up 3 bases; unmatched junction bases: 11. The germline V gene encodes CDR1 MNHEY and CDR2 SMNVEV (reference sequence). The DNA for the CDR3 is TGTGCCAGCAGTGAACTTAGCGGGAGTAATATCTACGAGCAGTACTTC. Translated: CASSELSGSNIYEQYF.

This clonotype was counted many times. This chain links TRBV6-1 with TRBJ1-5, with D unclear. The CDR3 is made up of 13 amino acids. CDR1 and CDR2 (germline): MNHNS, SASEGT. V was pared by 1 base and J by 8 bases, with 9 bases between. The CDR3 is CASSEGPGEPQHF. DNA for the CDR3: TGTGCCAGCAGTGAAGGGCCAGGAGAGCCCCAGCATTTT.

Many counts were recorded for this clonotype. V and J are TRBV28 and TRBJ2-6, with no clear D. The CDR3 contains 13 residues. V was shortened by 9 bases and J by 4 bases, with 10 bases between the two germline ends. Looked up from germline, CDR1 is MDHEN and CDR2 is SYDVKM. DNA for the CDR3: TGTGCCAGTTTTAATTCAGGGGCCAACGTCCTGACTTTC. Translation: CASFNSGANVLTF. Combining the CDR3 with reference TRBV28 and TRBJ2-6 gives the whole variable domain DVKVTQSSRYLVKRTGEKVFLECVQDMDHENMFWYRQDPGLGLRLIYFSYDVKMKEKGDIPEGYSVSREKKERFSLILESASTNQTSMYLCASFNSGANVLTFGAGSRLTVL.

This clonotype was picked up a small number of times. CDR3 sequence: CASTTGGLFNTEAFF. Here the CDR3 DNA reads TGTGCCAGCACCACCGGGGGGCTTTTTAACACTGAAGCTTTCTTT. V usage is TRBV5-6 and J usage is TRBJ1-1, with D tentatively TRBD1 (6 bases). The CDR3 spans 15 residues. Germline CDR1 and CDR2: SGHDT and YYEEEE. Trimming took 6 bases from V and 2 from J, leaving 17 bases between them.

This clonotype was counted ten times or more. The chain recombines TRBV13 with TRBJ1-4; maybe TRBD1 (5 bases). V lost 5 bases, J lost 7 bases, and 23 bases lay in between. The CDR3 has 17 residues. Germline CDR1 PRHDT, CDR2 FYEKMQ (reference sequence). CDR3 bases: TGTGCCAGCAGCCCTTCCCTGGGACGGGACGGAGGTGAAAAACTGTTTTTT. Amino acid sequence: CASSPSLGRDGGEKLFF. The entire variable domain, with the rest obtained from reference TRBV13 and TRBJ1-4, is as follows: AAGVIQSPRHLIKEKRETATLKCYPIPRHDTVYWYQQGPGQDPQFLISFYEKMQSDKGSIPDRFSAQQFSDYHSELNMSSLELGDSALYFCASSPSLGRDGGEKLFFGSGTQLSVL.

CDR3: CAWNNLGQGVSEQYF. CDR3 DNA sequence: TGTGCCTGGAATAACCTGGGACAGGGAGTTAGCGAGCAGTACTTC. The chain recombines TRBV30 with TRBJ2-7; 9 nucleotides line up with TRBD1. J was trimmed by 6 bases and V by 4 bases; bases with no gene match: 13. This CDR3 region has 15 residues. CDR1 is GTSNPN and CDR2 is SVGIG in the germline V gene (reference sequence).

This clonotype was observed many times. The chain combines TRBV30 with TRBJ1-1, with 9 bases aligning to TRBD1. V dropped 4 bases and J dropped 7; count of bases not matched to a gene: 10. The CDR3 is 14 residues long. CDR1 and CDR2 (germline): GTSNPN, SVGIG (reference sequence). This CDR3 reads CAWKVDRGTLEAFF. The CDR3 coding sequence is TGTGCCTGGAAGGTTGACAGGGGGACGCTTGAAGCTTTCTTT.

This clonotype occurred many times. The gene calls are TRBV5-1 and TRBJ1-2; perhaps TRBD1 as D (5 bases). CDR1 SGHRS and CDR2 YFSETQ come from the germline V gene. This CDR3 is built from 15 residues. Trimming shortened V by 4 bases and J by 0 bases, and 13 bases separated the two germline ends. The chain's CDR3 is CASSPITTANYGYTF. The CDR3 DNA follows: TGCGCCAGCAGCCCTATAACGACAGCTAACTATGGCTACACCTTC. Full variable domain (remainder filled in from reference TRBV5-1 and TRBJ1-2): KAGVTQTPRYLIKTRGQQVTLSCSPISGHRSVSWYQQTPGQGLQFLFEYFSETQRNKGNFPGRFSGRQFSNSRSEMNVSTLELGDSALYLCASSPITTANYGYTFGSGTRLTVV.

This clonotype was recorded at least ten times. This sequence joins TRBV6-5 and TRBJ2-5; D not resolved. The CDR3 consists of 13 residues. V was pared by 2 bases and J by 5 bases, with 9 bases between. The V gene's germline CDR1 is MNHEY and CDR2 SVGAGI. CDR3 coding DNA: TGTGCCAGCAGTTACAGGGAACGGGAGACCCAGTACTTC. This codes for CASSYRERETQYF.

This clonotype has a handful of counts. The rearrangement joins TRBV20-1 to TRBJ2-7; no clear D gene. This CDR3 is 11 amino acids long. Germline CDR1 reads DFQATT; CDR2 reads SNEGSKA (reference sequence). With 2 bases removed from V and 4 bases from J, the gap between germline ends came to 6 bases. Here the CDR3 reads CSARQKYEQYF. CDR3 nucleotide sequence: TGCAGTGCTAGACAAAAATACGAGCAGTACTTC.

This clonotype appeared many times. DNA for the CDR3: TGCGCCAGCAGCTTGGTGGGCAGGGCAGACGAGCAGTACTTC. It translates to CASSLVGRADEQYF. The chain employs TRBV5-1 and TRBJ2-7, with a possible D match to TRBD1 (5 bases). V lost 0 bases, J lost 5 bases, and 12 bases lay in between. Looked up from germline, CDR1 is SGHRS and CDR2 is YFSETQ. This CDR3 has 14 amino acids.

V gene TRBV5-1 combines with J gene TRBJ1-1; 10 positions match TRBD1. The CDR3 sequence is 17 residues long. In germline, CDR1 is SGHRS, CDR2 YFSETQ. The J segment lost 5 bases and the V segment lost 1 base, leaving 11 bases of the junction unmatched. CDR3 region: CASSLSRGQGKETEAFF. Here the CDR3 DNA reads TGCGCCAGCAGCTTGTCTAGGGGACAGGGGAAGGAGACTGAAGCTTTCTTT.

The J gene is TRBJ2-1, the V gene TRBV3-1; no clear D. The CDR3 loop spans 12 amino acids. Germline V gives CDR1 LGHDT, CDR2 YNNKEL (reference sequence). Trimming shortened V by 3 bases and J by 10 bases, and 10 bases separated the two germline ends. The CDR3, as DNA: TGTGCCAGCAGCCACACTTCTGACGAGCAGTTCTTC. This encodes CASSHTSDEQFF.

In this sample, this clonotype turned up a few times. V usage is TRBV10-3 and J usage is TRBJ2-2; D uncertain. The CDR3 consists of 14 residues. CDR1 is ENHRY, CDR2 SYGVKD, per germline. Trimming left V 6 bases short and J 1 base short, with 9 bases between. The CDR3 loop is CAIRGIGNTGELFF. The CDR3 DNA reads as TGTGCCATCAGGGGAATCGGGAACACCGGGGAGCTGTTTTTT.

There are many counts of this clonotype. The chain employs TRBV28 and TRBJ2-2, with 8 bases matching TRBD1. V lost 8 bases to trimming and J lost 7 bases; unmatched junction nucleotides: 12. In germline, CDR1 is MDHEN, CDR2 SYDVKM. This CDR3 has 15 amino acids. DNA of the CDR3: TGTGCCAGCCTGCCCCGGGACAGGAGACTCGGGGAGCTGTTTTTT. Translated: CASLPRDRRLGELFF.

CDR3 nucleotide sequence: TGTGCCAGCAGCCGCTCTAGGTTGAAAGAGACCCAGTACTTC. Amino acids: CASSRSRLKETQYF. The gene calls are TRBV5-4 and TRBJ2-5, with D unresolved. There are 14 residues in the CDR3. V was trimmed by 4 bases and J by 3 bases, leaving 13 bases between them. Germline V lookup: CDR1 SGHNT, CDR2 YYREEE (reference sequence).

The V and J genes are TRBV4-1 and TRBJ2-2; 13 bases are shared with TRBD2. The CDR3 is 18 residues long. The V segment lost 0 bases and the J segment 2 bases; nucleotides outside the gene matches: 3. Germline V CDR1 and CDR2: MGHRA, YSYEKL. As DNA, the CDR3 is TGCGCCAGCAGCCAAGATACTAGCGGGAGGGCCAACACCGGGGAGCTGTTTTTT. It specifies CASSQDTSGRANTGELFF.

This clonotype has ten or more counts. The rearrangement uses TRBV18 and TRBJ1-1; perhaps TRBD1 as D (6 bases). This CDR3 is built from 15 residues. Germline CDR1 and CDR2: KGHSH and LQKENI. Trimming cost V 3 bases and J 4 bases, with 15 bases left between them. CDR3 region: CASSPQGQGGTEAFF. The CDR3 DNA sequence: TGTGCCAGCTCACCGCAGGGGCAGGGCGGCACTGAAGCTTTCTTT.

This clonotype has just a few counts. The rearrangement links TRBV3-1 to TRBJ2-6; D remains ambiguous. This CDR3 spans 16 amino acids. Trimming took off 0 bases at V and 0 bases at J, with 6 bases between the two ends. CDR1 is LGHDT, CDR2 YNNKEL, per germline (reference sequence). CDR3 amino acids: CASSQDVASGANVLTF. The CDR3 DNA reads as TGTGCCAGCAGCCAAGATGTGGCCTCTGGGGCCAACGTCCTGACTTTC.

This clonotype was counted many times. The chain couples TRBV6-1 to TRBJ1-2; D is unclear. Between the trimmed V and J ends, which lost 5 bases and 8 bases, there was a span of 27 bases. Germline CDR1 is MNHNS and CDR2 is SASEGT. The CDR3 length is 17 residues. CDR3 bases: TGTGCCAGCAGTAGACTGCGAAAGGATACCGTCGCGGGCGGCTACACCTTC. It encodes CASSRLRKDTVAGGYTF.

This clonotype was counted between two and nine times. The chain joins TRBV6-1 to TRBJ1-5, with no clear D. The germline V gene encodes CDR1 MNHNS and CDR2 SASEGT. CDR3 length: 12 amino acids. V lost 2 bases, J lost 12 bases, and 11 bases lay in between. The CDR3 region has the DNA TGTGCCAGCAGTGAATCGTCCCGGTACCAGCATTTT. Its translation is CASSESSRYQHF.

This clonotype was counted many times. The gene calls are TRBV7-3 and TRBJ1-6; possible D gene TRBD1, 5 bases. V was shortened by 5 bases and J by 5 bases, with 13 bases between the two germline ends. Germline V gives CDR1 SGHTA, CDR2 FQGTGA. This CDR3 has 15 amino acids. The CDR3 DNA reads TGTGCCAGCAGCCCCGGGACCGCTGATAATTCACCCCTCCACTTT. The encoded protein is CASSPGTADNSPLHF.

Only a few counts were recorded for this clonotype. The V call is TRBV10-3, the J call TRBJ2-7; 7 nucleotides align to TRBD2. V lost 5 bases and J lost 9; bases outside the gene matches: 10. Germline-derived CDR1 and CDR2 are ENHRY and SYGVKD. CDR3 length equals 13 residues. CDR3 protein: CAISMADPGGQYF. The CDR3 bases are TGTGCCATCAGTATGGCGGACCCGGGGGGGCAGTACTTC.